Listed here are 12 T cell receptor beta chains from one sample, sequenced in a study of T cell clones after liver transplantation. The table came from immunoSEQ multiplex PCR; TCRdb's copy has only in-frame clones and leaves some out. The table has about 75,000 clones, roughly nine tenths seen once. Here the sequenced sample was CD4+ T cells from blood, taken before liver transplant. The receptors shown here come from a human donor who received a liver transplant.

This chain joins TRBV28 and TRBJ2-1; TRBD2 is a possible D gene (5 bases). V lost 1 base and J lost 5, with 15 bases in between. Per germline, CDR1 MDHEN and CDR2 SYDVKM. The length of the CDR3 is 16 residues. The CDR3 sequence: CASSLYLLGVNNEQFF. CDR3 bases: TGTGCCAGCAGTTTATACTTACTAGGAGTTAACAATGAGCAGTTCTTC.

J is TRBJ2-7 and V is TRBV5-1, with D possibly being TRBD2 (6 bases). This CDR3 has 14 residues. Germline lookup yields CDR1 SGHRS and CDR2 YFSETQ. Trimming stripped 4 bases from V and 7 bases from J, with 18 bases between. The CDR3 is CASSPPRQGGEQYF. CDR3 DNA: TGCGCCAGCAGCCCGCCCCGGCAGGGAGGAGAGCAGTACTTC.

The chain links TRBV14 to TRBJ2-3; D uncertain. The CDR3 runs 13 residues. Germline assignment: CDR1 SGHDN and CDR2 FVKESK. The V gene lost 2 bases and the J gene lost 8 bases, with 11 bases spanning the gap. CDR3 DNA: TGTGCCAGCAGCCAAAAATTGAGCAGTACGCAGTATTTT. This codes for CASSQKLSSTQYF.

CDR3: CAISEPLRDEQYF. The CDR3, as DNA: TGTGCCATCAGTGAGCCCCTGCGGGACGAGCAGTACTTC. J is TRBJ2-7 and V is TRBV10-3; tentative D call: TRBD2 (5 bases). Trimming stripped 2 bases from V and 5 bases from J, with 10 bases between. CDR1 and CDR2 (germline): ENHRY, SYGVKD. The CDR3 has 13 amino acids.

This clone was seen just once. V usage is TRBV30 and J usage is TRBJ1-6; TRBD1 is a possible D gene (6 bases). The CDR3 is 17 amino acids. Per the germline V gene, CDR1 is GTSNPN and CDR2 is SVGIG (reference sequence). The V end lost 4 bases, the J end lost 2 bases, and 18 bases lay between the germline ends. As DNA, the CDR3 is TGTGCCTGGAATGTGGACAGAGGGGTAACCTATAATTCACCCCTCCACTTT. The encoded protein is CAWNVDRGVTYNSPLHF.

This clone was counted between two and nine times. The rearrangement links TRBV5-1 to TRBJ1-2; no definite D call. Per germline, CDR1 SGHRS and CDR2 YFSETQ. V was clipped by 3 bases and J by 2 bases, with 8 bases between them. This CDR3 has 13 residues. CDR3 coding DNA: TGCGCCAGCAGCTCCGAGGCGAACTATGGCTACACCTTC. Encoded protein: CASSSEANYGYTF.

This clone appeared a single time. The chain is built from TRBV19 and TRBJ1-3, with 7 positions matching TRBD1. This CDR3 has 17 residues. The trim removed 4 bases at V and 0 bases at J, leaving 9 bases unmatched. From germline, CDR1 is LNHDA and CDR2 SQIVND (reference sequence). The CDR3 coding sequence is TGTGCCAGTAGTACCTCTGGACAGGTCCGCTCTGGAAACACCATATATTTT. Translating it yields CASSTSGQVRSGNTIYF.

This clone showed up just once. The rearrangement joins TRBV5-6 to TRBJ1-3; 7 nucleotides line up with TRBD1. With 0 bases clipped from V and 2 bases from J, the junction kept 2 bases outside the gene matches. CDR1 is SGHDT and CDR2 is YYEEEE in the germline V gene. The CDR3 sequence is 15 residues long. The CDR3 reads CASSLEGTAGNTIYF. In nucleotides, the CDR3 is TGTGCCAGCAGCTTGGAGGGGACAGCTGGAAACACCATATATTTT.

V gene TRBV6-6 combines with J gene TRBJ2-7; perhaps TRBD2 as D (5 bases). The CDR3 consists of 15 residues. Per the germline V gene, CDR1 is MNHNY and CDR2 is SVGAGI (reference sequence). V lost 0 bases and J lost 2, with 11 bases in between. In DNA, the CDR3 is TGTGCCAGCAGTTACTCGATACGGGATCCCTACGAGCAGTACTTC. Translation gives CASSYSIRDPYEQYF.

The rearrangement links TRBV11-3 to TRBJ2-5; TRBD1 aligns across 10 bases. The CDR3 spans 17 residues. CDR1 is SGHNT and CDR2 is YENEEA in the germline V gene. The ends lost 3 bases at V and 3 bases at J; junction bases unmatched: 10. CDR3 DNA sequence: TGTGCCAGCAGCTTGAGGGTGTGGGACAGGGGAGAAGAGACCCAGTACTTC. The encoded protein is CASSLRVWDRGEETQYF. The variable domain in full, with the rest retrieved from reference TRBV11-3 and TRBJ2-5, is EAGVVQSPRYKIIEKKQPVAFWCNPISGHNTLYWYLQNLGQGPELLIRYENEEAVDDSQLPKDRFSAERLKGVDSTLKIQPAELGDSAVYLCASSLRVWDRGEETQYFGPGTRLLVL.

This clone was seen once. The chain couples TRBV5-4 to TRBJ2-7, with D perhaps matching TRBD1 or TRBD2 (5 bases each). Germline V gene data show CDR1 as SGHNT and CDR2 as YYREEE (reference sequence). The CDR3 length is 16 residues. The V and J ends lost 0 bases and 2 bases respectively, with 15 bases between them. As DNA, the CDR3 is TGTGCCAGCAGCTTGGCCAACGGGGACCTAACCTACGAGCAGTACTTC. Its translation is CASSLANGDLTYEQYF.

This sequence joins TRBV5-1 and TRBJ2-1, with 11 bases matching TRBD2. The CDR3 spans 18 residues. Unmatched junction bases numbered 12, after V lost 4 bases and J lost 3 bases. Looked up from germline, CDR1 is SGHRS and CDR2 is YFSETQ. The CDR3 nucleotides are TGCGCCAGCAGCCCCGGGACTAGCGGAGTCAGGTACTACAATGAGCAGTTCTTC. Translated: CASSPGTSGVRYYNEQFF.